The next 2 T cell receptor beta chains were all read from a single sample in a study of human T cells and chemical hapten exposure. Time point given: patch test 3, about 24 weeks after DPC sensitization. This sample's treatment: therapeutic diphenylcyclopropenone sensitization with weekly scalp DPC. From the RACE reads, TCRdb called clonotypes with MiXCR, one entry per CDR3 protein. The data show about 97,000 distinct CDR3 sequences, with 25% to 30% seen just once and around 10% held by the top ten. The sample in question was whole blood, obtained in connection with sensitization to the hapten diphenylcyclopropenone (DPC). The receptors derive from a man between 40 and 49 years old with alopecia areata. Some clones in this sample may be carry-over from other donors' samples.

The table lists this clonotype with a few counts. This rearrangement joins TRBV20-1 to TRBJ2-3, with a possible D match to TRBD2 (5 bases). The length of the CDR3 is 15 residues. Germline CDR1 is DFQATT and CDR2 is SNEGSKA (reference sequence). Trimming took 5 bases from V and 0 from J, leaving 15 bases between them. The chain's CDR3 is CSALKVASSTDTQYF. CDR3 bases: TGCAGTGCTCTAAAGGTAGCGTCTAGCACAGATACGCAGTATTTT.

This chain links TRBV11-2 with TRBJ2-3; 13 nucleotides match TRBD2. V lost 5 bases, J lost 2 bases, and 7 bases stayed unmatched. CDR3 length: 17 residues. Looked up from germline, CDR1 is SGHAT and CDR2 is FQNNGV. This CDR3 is CASSPGLAGETTDTQYF. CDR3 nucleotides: TGTGCCAGCAGCCCCGGACTAGCGGGAGAGACCACAGATACGCAGTATTTT.